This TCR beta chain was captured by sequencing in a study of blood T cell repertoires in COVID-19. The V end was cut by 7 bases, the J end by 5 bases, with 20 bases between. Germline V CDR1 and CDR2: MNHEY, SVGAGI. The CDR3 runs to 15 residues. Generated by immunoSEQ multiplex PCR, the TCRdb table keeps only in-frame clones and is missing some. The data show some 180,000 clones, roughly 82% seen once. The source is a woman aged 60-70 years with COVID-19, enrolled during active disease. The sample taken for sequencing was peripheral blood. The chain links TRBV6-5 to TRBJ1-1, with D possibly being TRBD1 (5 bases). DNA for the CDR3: TGTGCCAGCAACAACCCCGGCGGGGGAGAAACTGAAGCTTTCTTT. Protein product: CASNNPGGGETEAFF.